This T cell receptor (beta chain) came from a study of OX40 agonist ivuxolimab in advanced cancers. The wider study: It was permissible to have had prior anti-PD-1, anti-PD-L1 or anti-CTLA-4 therapy, and approximately 38% had some. Findings of the study overall: Patients who responded partially at 0.1-3.0 mg/kg showed clonal expansion ranking among the lowest. Certain nonresponders additionally had low normalized T-cell clonal expansion.

V was trimmed by 5 bases and J by 3 bases, leaving 14 bases between them. Germline V gene lookup returns CDR1 SEHNR and CDR2 FQNEAQ (reference sequence). This CDR3 is 14 amino acids long. The data were produced by immunoSEQ multiplex PCR, yet TCRdb's version contains in-frame clones alone and is incomplete. Of approximately 68,000 clones detected, roughly 80% appear once; the ten largest clones hold approximately 6.8%. To note about this clone: Antigen specificity is unknown.

Baseline, cycle 4 day 1, and cycle 7 day 1 were the blood sampling points. The sequence derives from an adult with an advanced solid tumor such as melanoma, head and neck, liver or kidney cancer. This sample comprised CD4+ or CD8+ T cells sorted from blood, obtained in a trial of the OX40 agonist ivuxolimab. The chain couples TRBV7-9 to TRBJ2-7; D is perhaps TRBD2 (5 bases). The CDR3 here is CASSKAGGLYEQYF. The CDR3 bases are TGTGCCAGCAGCAAAGCCGGCGGACTCTACGAGCAGTACTTC.